This entry lists 21 T cell receptor beta chains sequenced from one sample in a study of CD8 T cells in Susac syndrome. Reverse transcription of about 0.45 to 1 ug RNA was carried out with random hexamers. TCRdb passed the immunoSEQ multiplex PCR reads through MiXCR, listing each CDR3 protein once. The sample records approximately 190,000 distinct CDR3 sequences, more than 85% being singletons. The sample consisted of CD8+ T cells from PBMCs. All receptors come from a human donor with Susac syndrome.

This clonotype occurred once. The rearrangement joins TRBV19 to TRBJ1-5; TRBD1 might be the D (6 bases). Trimming removed 4 bases at V and 4 bases at J, with 17 bases between. CDR1 and CDR2 from the germline V gene are LNHDA and SQIVND (reference sequence). CDR3 size: 16 residues. The CDR3 DNA reads as TGTGCCAGTAGTACGTATAACAGGGCCCTTAATCAGCCCCAGCATTTT. As protein: CASSTYNRALNQPQHF.

This chain links TRBV6-5 with TRBJ2-1; D is undetermined. There are 10 residues in the CDR3. The V gene lost 6 bases and the J gene lost 11 bases, with 8 bases spanning the gap. Germline CDR1 reads MNHEY; CDR2 reads SVGAGI. DNA of the CDR3: TGTGCCAGCAGCCTGGATAAGCAGTTCTTC. Residues: CASSLDKQFF.

The chain uses TRBV12-3 or TRBV12-4 and TRBJ1-2; no firm D call. Between the trimmed V and J ends, which lost 1 base and 5 bases, there was a span of 5 bases. The CDR3 has 12 residues. The CDR3 sequence: CASSLGPYGYTF. CDR3 nucleotide sequence: TGTGCCAGCAGTTTAGGGCCGTATGGCTACACCTTC.

The J gene is TRBJ2-3, the V gene TRBV25-1; D uncertain. Germline lookup yields CDR1 MGHDK and CDR2 SYGVNS. Trimming pared 6 bases from V and 2 bases from J, leaving 3 bases between. This CDR3 is 11 amino acids long. This CDR3 reads CASRNTDTQYF. DNA for the CDR3: TGTGCCAGCAGGAACACAGATACGCAGTATTTT.

The V and J genes are TRBV20-1 and TRBJ2-5; D not certain. CDR3 length: 12 residues. The germline gives CDR1 DFQATT, CDR2 SNEGSKA (reference sequence). Between the trimmed V and J ends, which lost 0 bases and 4 bases, there was a span of 6 bases. The CDR3 here is CSARDEGETQYF. The CDR3 nucleotides are TGCAGTGCTAGAGATGAAGGAGAGACCCAGTACTTC.

The chain recombines TRBV11-2 with TRBJ1-1; D ambiguous. Germline V CDR1 and CDR2: SGHAT, FQNNGV. This CDR3 comprises 14 residues. V was pared by 8 bases and J by 3 bases, with 16 bases between. CDR3 in DNA: TGTGCCAGCCCTCCGCCCGGACCGGACACTGAAGCTTTCTTT. Translated: CASPPPGPDTEAFF.

In nucleotides, the CDR3 is TGTGCCAGCAGCCGAAAGGGCTCTAGCGGGGGGGGCAATGAGCAGTTCTTC. It specifies CASSRKGSSGGGNEQFF. The chain employs TRBV6-1 and TRBJ2-1, with 12 positions matching TRBD2. The CDR3 is 17 residues long. The germline V gene encodes CDR1 MNHNS and CDR2 SASEGT. V was clipped by 6 bases and J by 6 bases; unmatched bases: 12.

The genes are TRBV7-6 and TRBJ2-1; 7 bases match TRBD1. J lost 5 bases, V lost 6 bases, and 4 bases had no gene match. Germline V lookup: CDR1 SGHVS, CDR2 FNYEAQ. The CDR3 loop spans 13 amino acids. In DNA, the CDR3 is TGTGCCAGCAGGGCAGGGGGAAACAATGAGCAGTTCTTC. As protein: CASRAGGNNEQFF. Complete variable domain (other parts from reference TRBV7-6 and TRBJ2-1): GAGVSQSPRYKVTKRGQDVALRCDPISGHVSLYWYRQALGQGPEFLTYFNYEAQQDKSGLPNDRFSAERPEGSISTLTIQRTEQRDSAMYRCASRAGGNNEQFFGPGTRLTVL.

The chain carries TRBV7-3 and TRBJ1-2; 7 bases are a match to TRBD1. Germline assignment: CDR1 SGHTA and CDR2 FQGTGA. The CDR3 extends over 12 amino acids. The trim removed 5 bases at V and 10 bases at J, leaving 7 bases unmatched. CDR3: CASSASGTDYTF. CDR3 in DNA: TGTGCCAGCAGCGCCTCCGGGACAGACTACACCTTC.

V and J are TRBV6-5 and TRBJ2-7, with a weak D call TRBD1 (5 bases). Looked up from germline, CDR1 is MNHEY and CDR2 is SVGAGI. The CDR3 covers 13 residues. V gave up 6 bases and J gave up 2 bases, with 11 bases separating them. For the CDR3, the DNA is TGTGCCAGCAGCGATACAGGCACCTACGAGCAGTACTTC. Protein sequence: CASSDTGTYEQYF.

Here the CDR3 reads CASSYGRTEAFF. DNA of the CDR3: TGTGCCAGCAGTTATGGACGTACTGAAGCTTTCTTT. The chain couples TRBV12-3 or TRBV12-4 to TRBJ1-1; D gene uncertain. Trimming shortened V by 4 bases and J by 5 bases, and 8 bases separated the two germline ends. The CDR3 length is 12 residues.

V usage is TRBV28 and J usage is TRBJ2-7; D might be TRBD2 (5 bases). Trimming pared 6 bases from V and 3 bases from J, leaving 18 bases between. This CDR3 region has 15 residues. Germline values: CDR1 MDHEN, CDR2 SYDVKM. CDR3 nucleotide sequence: TGTGCCAGCAGCCCTTTCGGGGAAACAAACTACGAGCAGTACTTC. Protein sequence: CASSPFGETNYEQYF.

This chain links TRBV9 with TRBJ1-1; no clear D gene. V was shortened by 0 bases and J by 4 bases, with 13 bases between the two germline ends. There are 15 residues in the CDR3. Germline V gene lookup returns CDR1 SGDLS and CDR2 YYNGEE. For the CDR3, the DNA is TGTGCCAGCAGCGTAGGACGGAATGGGATCACTGAAGCTTTCTTT. It is translated as CASSVGRNGITEAFF.

The V and J genes are TRBV29-1 and TRBJ1-2; D remains unclear. Trimming took off 3 bases at V and 2 bases at J, with 10 bases between the two ends. CDR1 is SQVTM and CDR2 is ANQGSEA in the germline V gene. The CDR3 runs to 13 residues. The CDR3 DNA sequence: TGCAGCGTTGATACCCATAGAAACTATGGCTACACCTTC. This codes for CSVDTHRNYGYTF.

V usage is TRBV7-9 and J usage is TRBJ2-5, with TRBD2 matching 10 bases. Germline V CDR1 and CDR2: SEHNR, FQNEAQ (reference sequence). V gave up 8 bases and J gave up 1 base; unmatched junction bases: 13. The CDR3 runs to 17 residues. CDR3 region: CASSPPSGRPLQETQYF. CDR3 bases: TGTGCCAGCTCCCCCCCTAGCGGGAGACCCCTCCAAGAGACCCAGTACTTC.

V and J are TRBV4-2 and TRBJ2-1; 9 bases agree with TRBD2. The germline gives CDR1 LGHNA, CDR2 YNFKEQ. Trimming cost V 1 base and J 8 bases; bases outside gene matches: 6. This CDR3 region has 15 residues. The DNA of the CDR3 is TGTGCCAGCAGCCAAGGGGTGGCTAGCGGGGATGAGCAGTTCTTC. Encoded protein: CASSQGVASGDEQFF.

J is TRBJ2-7 and V is TRBV4-2; D is undetermined. The ends were cut back, 1 base at V and 4 bases at J, with 14 bases in the middle. Germline V gene data show CDR1 as LGHNA and CDR2 as YNFKEQ. The CDR3 is 15 amino acids. The CDR3 loop reads CASSQVQAAEYEQYF. DNA for the CDR3: TGTGCCAGCAGCCAAGTTCAGGCGGCGGAGTACGAGCAGTACTTC.

The V gene is TRBV5-4, the J gene TRBJ1-2, with D perhaps matching TRBD1 (6 bases). CDR3 size: 11 residues. Germline lookup yields CDR1 SGHNT and CDR2 YYREEE (reference sequence). Deletions cut 10 bases from V and 7 bases from J, with 14 bases between. CDR3 nucleotides: TGTGCCGAGGTGGGGGCTGGTGGCTACACCTTC. This encodes CAEVGAGGYTF.

The rearrangement uses TRBV9 and TRBJ2-1, with no clear D. Germline loops: CDR1 SGDLS, CDR2 YYNGEE. The V end lost 0 bases, the J end lost 0 bases, and 7 bases lay between the germline ends. The CDR3 has 15 amino acids. This CDR3 is CASSVDGHSYNEQFF. CDR3 nucleotide sequence: TGTGCCAGCAGCGTAGACGGGCACTCCTACAATGAGCAGTTCTTC.

About this clonotype itself: One end of the junction fails to match germline, which may point to a read error. CDR3 residues: CSARDYKYRDPKEKLFF. CDR3 bases: TGCAGTGCTAGAGATTACAAATACCGGGACCCTAAGGAAAAACTGTTTTTT. This chain uses TRBV20-1 with TRBJ1-4, with a weak D call TRBD1 (5 bases). The CDR3 extends over 17 amino acids. CDR1 and CDR2 from the germline V gene are DFQATT and SNEGSKA (reference sequence).

V is TRBV7-6 and J is TRBJ1-1; no clear D. This CDR3 is built from 13 residues. Germline V CDR1 and CDR2: SGHVS, FNYEAQ. V gave up 1 base and J gave up 2 bases, with 5 bases separating them. CDR3 in DNA: TGTGCCAGCAGCTTAGAACAAAACACTGAAGCTTTCTTT. As protein: CASSLEQNTEAFF.